This T cell receptor beta chain was identified in a study of identifying expanded T cells in peripheral blood. Method: immunoSEQ multiplex PCR; TCRdb's copy keeps in-frame clones and lacks some. This table has about 130,000 clones, 86% appearing once. No infections or other immune events were documented during collection. General study findings and limits: About 1.2 clones differed between technical replicates, versus about 17 and 20 over time. Clone count variance between roughly 2-week samples rose with total template count.

V lost 3 bases, J lost 4 bases, and 6 bases stayed unmatched. The CDR3 sequence is 14 residues long. CDR1 and CDR2 (germline): SQVTM, ANQGSEA. Regarding this clone: Its antigen is currently unknown.

This chain uses TRBV29-1 with TRBJ2-5; TRBD1 matches at 9 bases. This sequence originates from a person aged 18-70 years in good health. Sequenced sample: blood. The CDR3 sequence is CSVDWGQGAETQYF. In DNA, the CDR3 is TGCAGCGTTGATTGGGGACAGGGTGCAGAGACCCAGTACTTC.